These 7 T cell receptor beta chains share one sample of origin, sequenced in a study of spatial heterogeneity in lung cancer. Time point meaning: blood at routine non-recurrence follow-up after resection. Each CDR3 protein gets one entry after TCRdb re-called the 5' RACE reads with MiXCR. The sample consists of about 70,000 distinct CDR3 sequences, around 9.3% of them appearing once. Here the sequenced sample was PBMCs, taken at follow-up. These receptor sequences come from a female donor with early-stage non-small cell lung cancer.

This clonotype was picked up a small number of times. V gene TRBV5-1 combines with J gene TRBJ2-7, with TRBD2 identical over 7 bases. The V and J ends lost 4 bases and 3 bases, in that order; junction bases with no gene match: 10. This CDR3 has 15 amino acids. Germline V gene data show CDR1 as SGHRS and CDR2 as YFSETQ. CDR3 residues: CASSQLSGTYYEQYF. The CDR3 nucleotides read TGCGCCAGCAGCCAACTAAGCGGGACCTACTACGAGCAGTACTTC. Based on the CDR3 plus reference TRBV5-1 and TRBJ2-7, the full variable domain is KAGVTQTPRYLIKTRGQQVTLSCSPISGHRSVSWYQQTPGQGLQFLFEYFSETQRNKGNFPGRFSGRQFSNSRSEMNVSTLELGDSALYLCASSQLSGTYYEQYFGPGTRLTVT.

This clonotype came up many times. The V gene is TRBV5-4, the J gene TRBJ2-5; 11 bases map to TRBD2. CDR3 size: 15 residues. Trimming removed 2 bases from V and 3 bases from J; junction bases left unmatched: 3. Germline V gene sequence: CDR1 SGHNT, CDR2 YYREEE (reference sequence). As DNA, the CDR3 is TGTGCCAGCAGCTTACCGGGACTAGCGGAAGAGACCCAGTACTTC. This translates into CASSLPGLAEETQYF.

In this sample, this clonotype turned up a few times. The chain employs TRBV27 and TRBJ2-5, with 11 nucleotides matching TRBD1. CDR3 length: 16 amino acids. The germline gives CDR1 MNHEY, CDR2 SMNVEV (reference sequence). V shed 9 bases, J shed 4 bases, and the junction held 13 bases outside the gene matches. The CDR3 is CARDPSRDRGSETQYF. In nucleotides, the CDR3 is TGTGCCAGGGACCCATCCCGGGACAGGGGGTCAGAGACCCAGTACTTC.

Notes on this clonotype: An end of the junction differs from the germline gene, which may be a read error. The chain couples TRBV5-1 to TRBJ1-3, with D perhaps TRBD1 (5 bases). This CDR3 has 14 amino acids. Germline lookup yields CDR1 SGHRS and CDR2 YFSETQ. In DNA, the CDR3 is TGCGCCAGCAGTTTGGGGCCTCCTGGAAACCCCATATATTTT. The encoded protein is CASSLGPPGNPIYF.

On this clonotype itself: A much larger clone differs from this one at a single base, so this may be a read error. The CDR3: CASGLPSTGAEKLFF. DNA of the CDR3: TGCGCCAGCGGCTTGCCCTCGACCGGCGCTGAAAAACTGTTTTTT. The V call is TRBV5-1, the J call TRBJ1-4; no clear D. Germline CDR1 and CDR2: SGHRS and YFSETQ. The length of the CDR3 is 15 residues.

About this clonotype itself: Possible read error: a much larger clone is one base away. The rearrangement links TRBV18 to TRBJ1-1; tentatively, D is TRBD1 (5 bases). Trimming shortened V by 0 bases and J by 1 base, and 9 bases separated the two germline ends. There are 15 residues in the CDR3. In germline, CDR1 is KGHSH, CDR2 LQKENI. The chain's CDR3 is CASSPPAGGNTEAFF. The CDR3 DNA follows: TGTGCCAGCTCACCACCGGCTGGGGGGAACACTGAAGCTTTCTTT.

This clonotype was detected many times. The chain joins TRBV7-6 to TRBJ2-3; D gene ambiguous. V gave up 5 bases and J gave up 2 bases, with 11 bases separating them. Germline-derived CDR1 and CDR2 are SGHVS and FNYEAQ. This CDR3 spans 14 amino acids. CDR3 nucleotide sequence: TGTGCCAGCAGCCCAGGACCCTACACAGATACGCAGTATTTT. Residues: CASSPGPYTDTQYF.